The rows below give T cell receptor beta chains drawn from one sample of a study of shared clonotypes between healthy human individuals. Generated by immunoSEQ multiplex PCR, the TCRdb table keeps only in-frame clones and is missing some. The table has about 1.1 million clones, 78% seen once. Sequencing input: memory CD4+ T cells from PBMCs. These receptor sequences come from a man aged 18 to 35 in good health. Some clones in this sample may be carry-over from other donors' samples. Both conserved end residues are part of each CDR3. Fields, in order: V gene, clone size, D gene, J gene, CDR3 protein, CDR3 DNA. D genes are given only for firm matches. Clone size is stated in some rows and not others, as once, few, many or a class when expanded.

V: TRBV7-3
size: -
D: -
J: TRBJ2-7
CDR3: CASSPGPSERRDF
DNA: TGTGCCAGCTCCCCTGGCCCCTCCGAGAGGCGGGACTTC

V: TRBV5-1
size: -
D: -
J: TRBJ2-7
CDR3: CASSNQGYEQYF
DNA: TGCGCCAGCTCCAACCAGGGCTACGAGCAGTACTTC

V: TRBV15
size: -
D: -
J: TRBJ1-2
CDR3: CATSRATLRDYGYTF
DNA: TGTGCCACCAGCAGGGCTACGCTCAGGGACTATGGCTACACCTTC

V: TRBV29-1
size: -
D: -
J: TRBJ1-1
CDR3: CSVEDTWSFF
DNA: TGCAGCGTTGAAGACACCTGGTCTTTCTTT

V: TRBV5-1
size: -
D: TRBD1
J: TRBJ1-1
CDR3: CASRTGTGNTEAFF
DNA: TGCGCCAGCAGAACCGGGACAGGGAACACTGAAGCTTTCTTT

V: TRBV2
size: -
D: TRBD1
J: TRBJ2-5
CDR3: CASSQGQGKTQYF
DNA: TGTGCCAGCAGTCAGGGACAGGGGAAGACCCAGTACTTC

V: TRBV27
size: -
D: -
J: TRBJ1-1
CDR3: CASSRGSEAFF
DNA: TGTGCCAGCAGTCGGGGGTCTGAAGCTTTCTTT

V: TRBV7-2
size: -
D: -
J: TRBJ2-7
CDR3: CASSARGGYEQYF
DNA: TGTGCCAGCAGCGCTCGGGGTGGCTACGAGCAGTACTTC

V: TRBV12-5
size: many
D: TRBD2
J: TRBJ2-5
CDR3: CASGKGLAGQETQYF
DNA: TGTGCTAGTGGAAAGGGACTAGCGGGACAAGAGACCCAGTACTTC

V: TRBV4-3
size: -
D: -
J: TRBJ2-7
CDR3: CASSQDRNTEQYF
DNA: TGCGCCAGCAGCCAAGATCGGAATACCGAGCAGTACTTC

V: TRBV6-1
size: -
D: -
J: TRBJ2-3
CDR3: CASSEPGTQYF
DNA: TGTGCCAGCAGTGAACCTGGTACGCAGTATTTT

V: TRBV19
size: once
D: -
J: TRBJ2-5
CDR3: CASSIARARETQYF
DNA: TGTGCCAGTAGTATCGCTCGGGCTCGAGAGACCCAGTACTTC

V: TRBV14
size: -
D: -
J: TRBJ1-2
CDR3: CASSPQANYGYTF
DNA: TGTGCCAGCAGCCCCCAGGCTAACTATGGCTACACCTTC

V: TRBV5-1
size: -
D: -
J: TRBJ2-7
CDR3: CASSLSGWGAREQYF
DNA: TGCGCCAGCAGCTTGTCAGGTTGGGGGGCGCGAGAGCAGTACTTC

V: TRBV6-1
size: -
D: -
J: TRBJ1-3
CDR3: CASRLRATLENTIYF
DNA: TGTGCCAGCAGACTACGGGCCACCCTAGAAAACACCATATATTTT

V: TRBV7-8
size: -
D: TRBD1
J: TRBJ1-1
CDR3: CASSLYSSGQGGTEAFF
DNA: TGTGCCAGCAGCTTATATTCTTCGGGACAGGGGGGGACTGAAGCTTTCTTT

V: TRBV28
size: -
D: -
J: TRBJ1-1
CDR3: CASIGSGAEAFF
DNA: TGTGCCAGCATCGGGAGTGGGGCTGAAGCTTTCTTT

V: TRBV30
size: -
D: TRBD2
J: TRBJ2-4
CDR3: CAWSRRETKNIQYF
DNA: TGTGCCTGGAGTAGGCGGGAGACCAAAAACATTCAGTACTTC